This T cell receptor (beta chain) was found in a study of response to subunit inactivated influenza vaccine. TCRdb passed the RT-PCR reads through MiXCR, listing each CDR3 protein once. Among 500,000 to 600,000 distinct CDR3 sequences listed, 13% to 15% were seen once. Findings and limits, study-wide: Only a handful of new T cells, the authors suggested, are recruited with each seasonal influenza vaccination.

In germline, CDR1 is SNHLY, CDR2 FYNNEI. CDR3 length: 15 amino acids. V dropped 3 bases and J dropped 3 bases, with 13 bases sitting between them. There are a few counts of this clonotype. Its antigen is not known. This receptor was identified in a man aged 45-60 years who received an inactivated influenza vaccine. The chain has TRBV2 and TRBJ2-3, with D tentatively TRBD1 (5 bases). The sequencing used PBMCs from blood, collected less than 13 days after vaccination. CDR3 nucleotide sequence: TGTGCCAGCAGTGACAGGGTGTTTGTGACAGATACGCAGTATTTT. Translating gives CASSDRVFVTDTQYF.